The next 17 T cell receptor beta chains were all read from a single sample in a study of blood T cell repertoires in COVID-19. The repertoire was sequenced with immunoSEQ multiplex PCR; TCRdb's copy has only in-frame clones and lacks some. There are a few hundred thousand clones in the sample; around 80% occur only once, and about 9.4% lies in the top ten. Sequences were obtained from peripheral blood. These receptors were collected from a woman over 75 with acute or convalescent COVID-19.

This chain connects TRBV12-3 or TRBV12-4 to TRBJ2-1; a weak D match, TRBD1 (6 bases). The CDR3 spans 13 residues. Trimming shortened V by 2 bases and J by 10 bases, and 12 bases separated the two germline ends. CDR3 bases: TGTGCCAGCAGTTTAATTTCGGGGACAGAGCAGTTCTTC. Its translation is CASSLISGTEQFF.

The V gene is TRBV28, the J gene TRBJ2-7, with 8 bases fitting TRBD2. CDR3 length: 16 residues. From germline, CDR1 is MDHEN and CDR2 SYDVKM. Trimming cost V 1 base and J 5 bases; bases outside gene matches: 10. As DNA, the CDR3 is TGTGCCAGCAGTTTATATATCGAGCGGGAGAACCACGAGCAGTACTTC. Translating gives CASSLYIERENHEQYF.

This chain connects TRBV10-3 to TRBJ1-5, with 11 bases lining up with TRBD1. The V segment lost 0 bases and the J segment 6 bases; nucleotides outside the gene matches: 4. CDR3 length equals 16 residues. Germline V gene data show CDR1 as ENHRY and CDR2 as SYGVKD. Here the CDR3 DNA reads TGTGCCATCAGTGAGTCTGGGGGACAGGGGGTTCAGCCCCAGCATTTT. Residues: CAISESGGQGVQPQHF.

The chain couples TRBV10-2 to TRBJ1-5, with TRBD1 matching over 9 bases. The J segment lost 7 bases and the V segment lost 3 bases, leaving 10 bases of the junction unmatched. Germline V gene data show CDR1 as WSHSY and CDR2 as SAAADI. This CDR3 contains 16 residues. CDR3 loop: CASSDVPGQGGQPQHF. CDR3 sequence (DNA): TGCGCCAGCAGTGACGTCCCGGGACAGGGTGGGCAGCCCCAGCATTTT.

This sequence joins TRBV6-1 and TRBJ2-1, with TRBD1 as a possible D gene (5 bases). CDR1 MNHNS and CDR2 SASEGT come from the germline V gene. V shed 3 bases and J shed 7 bases, with 16 bases lying between them. The CDR3 totals 15 residues. The CDR3, as DNA: TGTGCCAGCAGTGAGCAGGGCTTGGAGTTTAATGAGCAGTTCTTC. It codes for CASSEQGLEFNEQFF.

J is TRBJ2-2 and V is TRBV28, with D perhaps matching TRBD2 (6 bases). Trimming took off 4 bases at V and 6 bases at J, with 21 bases between the two ends. Germline CDR1 reads MDHEN; CDR2 reads SYDVKM. The CDR3 is 17 residues long. The CDR3 DNA reads as TGTGCCAGCAGTTCCCCCCCCGGGGGAGACGGTGCCGGGGAGCTGTTTTTT. Translation gives CASSSPPGGDGAGELFF.

This clone came up a few times. The rearrangement joins TRBV11-2 to TRBJ1-6, with 10 bases that match TRBD1. The CDR3 consists of 12 residues. V lost 3 bases, J lost 14 bases, and 1 base stayed unmatched. In germline, CDR1 is SGHAT, CDR2 FQNNGV. The CDR3: CASSLGTGALHF. Written as DNA, the CDR3 is TGTGCCAGCAGCTTGGGGACAGGGGCCCTCCACTTT.

This rearrangement joins TRBV30 to TRBJ2-3; 9 positions agree with TRBD2. The CDR3 extends over 14 amino acids. J lost 0 bases, V lost 5 bases, and 3 bases had no gene match. Looked up from germline, CDR1 is GTSNPN and CDR2 is SVGIG (reference sequence). The CDR3: CAWDTSGSTDTQYF. CDR3 in DNA: TGTGCCTGGGATACTAGCGGGAGCACAGATACGCAGTATTTT.

The chain is built from TRBV5-1 and TRBJ2-3; 9 nucleotides agree with TRBD2. Germline assignment: CDR1 SGHRS and CDR2 YFSETQ. CDR3 length: 16 residues. J lost 6 bases, V lost 0 bases, and 8 bases had no gene match. CDR3 protein: CASSLEGSGGMDTQYF. CDR3 bases: TGCGCCAGCAGCTTGGAGGGTAGCGGGGGCATGGATACGCAGTATTTT.

The rearrangement joins TRBV9 to TRBJ1-2; D ambiguous. The CDR3 is 13 amino acids. Trimming pared 3 bases from V and 4 bases from J, leaving 10 bases between. The germline CDR1 and CDR2 sequences are SGDLS and YYNGEE. The CDR3 region has the DNA TGTGCCAGCAGCGGCCGGGATATCTATGGCTACACCTTC. Protein product: CASSGRDIYGYTF.

The V call is TRBV19, the J call TRBJ2-2; 7 bases agree with TRBD1. Germline trimming cut 10 bases from V and 5 bases from J; bases unmatched to any gene: 13. Germline V CDR1 and CDR2: LNHDA, SQIVND (reference sequence). The CDR3 extends over 15 amino acids. The DNA for the CDR3 is TGTGCCACCCAGCGGACAGGTACTGTGACCGGGGAGCTGTTTTTT. Its protein product is CATQRTGTVTGELFF.

This clone was counted ten times or more. The chain couples TRBV27 to TRBJ2-1; TRBD2 agrees at 7 bases. CDR3 size: 15 residues. Germline CDR1 is MNHEY and CDR2 is SMNVEV (reference sequence). V was clipped by 1 base and J by 3 bases; unmatched bases: 3. The CDR3 here is CASSLWLADYNEQFF. CDR3 coding DNA: TGTGCCAGCAGTTTATGGCTAGCGGACTACAATGAGCAGTTCTTC.

The chain carries TRBV15 and TRBJ2-7, with TRBD1 matching 8 bases. V trimming: 3 bases; J trimming: 3 bases; junction bases outside the gene matches: 7. CDR3 length equals 15 residues. The germline V gene encodes CDR1 LNHNV and CDR2 YYDKDF (reference sequence). The CDR3 loop is CATSRMDRADYEQYF. The CDR3 DNA reads TGTGCCACCAGCAGGATGGACAGGGCAGACTACGAGCAGTACTTC.

The rearrangement links TRBV7-9 to TRBJ1-2, with unresolved D. The germline V gene has CDR1 SEHNR and CDR2 FQNEAQ (reference sequence). This CDR3 has 13 residues. Trimming left V 1 base short and J 4 bases short, with 7 bases between. The CDR3 loop is CASSLEQFYGYTF. As DNA, the CDR3 is TGTGCCAGCAGCTTAGAACAGTTCTATGGCTACACCTTC. Combining the CDR3 with reference TRBV7-9 and TRBJ1-2 gives the whole variable domain DTGVSQNPRHKITKRGQNVTFRCDPISEHNRLYWYRQTLGQGPEFLTYFQNEAQLEKSRLLSDRFSAERPKGSFSTLEIQRTEQGDSAMYLCASSLEQFYGYTFGSGTRLTVV.

This clone occurred once. This sequence joins TRBV4-3 and TRBJ1-1, with D unresolved. Between the trimmed V and J ends, which lost 0 bases and 5 bases, there was a span of 7 bases. Germline CDR1 is LGHNA and CDR2 is YSLEER. The CDR3 is 13 residues long. The CDR3 is CASSQEPGTEAFF. The CDR3 nucleotides read TGCGCCAGCAGCCAAGAACCGGGGACTGAAGCTTTCTTT.

V and J are TRBV7-9 and TRBJ1-4; 8 bases line up with TRBD1. The V gene end was trimmed by 5 bases and the J gene end by 6 bases; junction bases not matched to a gene: 11. CDR3 length: 16 amino acids. Germline V gene lookup returns CDR1 SEHNR and CDR2 FQNEAQ (reference sequence). As DNA, the CDR3 is TGTGCCAGCAGCATATGGACAGGGTTCCTGGATGAAAAACTGTTTTTT. Its translation is CASSIWTGFLDEKLFF.

The CDR3 region is CASSLDSGGDTDTQYF. CDR3 bases: TGCGCCAGCAGCCTGGACAGCGGTGGTGACACAGATACGCAGTATTTT. V gene TRBV5-1 combines with J gene TRBJ2-3, with D possibly TRBD1 on 6 matching bases. V was trimmed by 4 bases and J by 2 bases, leaving 17 bases between them. The CDR3 loop spans 16 amino acids. Per germline, CDR1 SGHRS and CDR2 YFSETQ.